The clone carrying this TCR beta chain appeared a few times. The CDR3 spans 14 residues. The V gene's germline CDR1 is DFQATT and CDR2 SNEGSKA (reference sequence). This specimen belongs to a study of blood T cells in healthy people across ages. Sample-barcoded 5' priming and a J-beta primer mix drove a second PCR of 7 to 11 cycles. Every cDNA molecule bore a tag from a template-switch adaptor containing 12 random nucleotides. From the 5' RACE reads, TCRdb called clonotypes with MiXCR, one entry per CDR3 protein. The data contain about 1.5 million distinct CDR3 sequences, roughly two fifths of them singletons. Researchers isolated at least 6.5 million PBMCs per sample.

Sequencing was performed on blood. The receptor was isolated from a woman in her late teens or twenties in good health. The chain links TRBV20-1 to TRBJ2-4, with D possibly TRBD1 on 6 matching bases. Judging by the DNA end, TRBJ2-7 fits better; the J call may be wrong. CDR3 residues: CSARNREGEYEQYF. The CDR3 DNA reads TGCAGTGCTAGAAACAGGGAAGGCGAATACGAGCAGTACTTC.